The 28 T cell receptor beta chains reported below all come from one sample, sequenced in a study of T-cell memory formation after mild COVID-19. MiXCR, applied by TCRdb to the 5' RACE reads, yields one record per CDR3 protein. The sample carries about 400,000 distinct CDR3 sequences, approximately 24% recorded once. Source material: PBMCs or a T cell subset sorted from them (not recorded which). The receptors come from an adult woman who had mild COVID-19 (a few samples of this study predate the infection). Cell type and time point are not known.

This clonotype was observed a few times. The chain couples TRBV18 to TRBJ2-5, with D possibly being TRBD1 or TRBD2 (6 bases each). This CDR3 has 11 amino acids. Germline V gene lookup returns CDR1 KGHSH and CDR2 LQKENI. The V end lost 8 bases, the J end lost 4 bases, and 8 bases lay between the germline ends. The CDR3 reads CASEGGETQYF. The CDR3 region has the DNA TGTGCCAGCGAGGGGGGAGAGACCCAGTACTTC.

In this sample, this clonotype turned up a few times. This chain links TRBV2 with TRBJ1-5; no reliable D call. Trimming stripped 0 bases from V and 0 bases from J, with 6 bases between. There are 15 residues in the CDR3. CDR1 SNHLY and CDR2 FYNNEI come from the germline V gene. CDR3 nucleotides: TGTGCCAGCAGTGAAGCAACGGCTAGCAATCAGCCCCAGCATTTT. Its translation: CASSEATASNQPQHF.

This clonotype has only a few counts. V gene TRBV5-1 combines with J gene TRBJ2-4; either TRBD1 or TRBD2 may fit D (5 bases each). The V gene lost 5 bases and the J gene lost 6 bases, with 12 bases spanning the gap. In germline, CDR1 is SGHRS, CDR2 YFSETQ. The CDR3 runs 13 residues. Written as DNA, the CDR3 is TGCGCCAGCAGTCGGGACGGACCAAACATTCAGTACTTC. Translating gives CASSRDGPNIQYF.

The gene calls are TRBV4-1 and TRBJ2-2, with a possible D match to TRBD1 (6 bases). The CDR3 has 16 residues. CDR1 is MGHRA and CDR2 is YSYEKL in the germline V gene. Trimming removed 2 bases from V and 0 bases from J, with 10 bases in between. CDR3 DNA sequence: TGCGCCAGCAGCCAACCCGGGACATCGAACACCGGGGAGCTGTTTTTT. Translation gives CASSQPGTSNTGELFF.

This clonotype was detected only a few times. The chain carries TRBV6-5 and TRBJ2-3, with D possibly matching TRBD2 (6 bases). Germline assignment: CDR1 MNHEY and CDR2 SVGAGI. Trimming took off 7 bases at V and 2 bases at J, with 10 bases between the two ends. CDR3 length equals 13 residues. Here the CDR3 reads CASTSGVTDTQYF. Written as DNA, the CDR3 is TGTGCCAGCACCTCGGGGGTCACAGATACGCAGTATTTT.

V and J are TRBV20-1 and TRBJ2-2; TRBD2 agrees at 7 bases. CDR3 size: 15 residues. Germline CDR1 and CDR2: DFQATT and SNEGSKA (reference sequence). V lost 1 base and J lost 3; bases outside the gene matches: 5. The CDR3 sequence: CSARVPGRDTGELFF. CDR3 DNA sequence: TGCAGTGCTAGAGTTCCAGGGAGGGACACCGGGGAGCTGTTTTTT.

The CDR3 sequence: CASSLRSAGATDTQYF. CDR3 in DNA: TGTGCCAGCAGCTTAAGAAGCGCGGGGGCGACAGATACGCAGTATTTT. This chain links TRBV7-6 with TRBJ2-3, with D tentatively TRBD2 (7 bases). CDR1 is SGHVS and CDR2 is FNYEAQ in the germline V gene. This CDR3 is built from 16 residues. Trimming left V 2 bases short and J 3 bases short, with 15 bases between.

The V gene is TRBV11-3, the J gene TRBJ1-1; TRBD1 matches at 12 bases. The length of the CDR3 is 18 residues. J gave up 5 bases and V 4 bases, and 14 bases lay outside the gene matches. CDR1 SGHNT and CDR2 YENEEA come from the germline V gene. The CDR3 coding sequence is TGTGCCAGCAGCTCTTACCCGGGACAGGGGGCTGGGGGGACTGAAGCTTTCTTT. It codes for CASSSYPGQGAGGTEAFF.

This clonotype was counted ten times or more. This chain uses TRBV10-3 with TRBJ2-7, with D perhaps TRBD1 (6 bases). V shed 9 bases and J shed 5 bases, with 17 bases lying between them. Germline-derived CDR1 and CDR2 are ENHRY and SYGVKD. This CDR3 region has 13 residues. The CDR3 region is CAIKQGPGDEQYF. The CDR3, as DNA: TGTGCCATAAAACAGGGCCCAGGGGACGAGCAGTACTTC.

This clonotype was detected only a few times. The V gene is TRBV11-3, the J gene TRBJ2-2, with 9 bases aligning to TRBD2. This CDR3 is built from 16 residues. V dropped 5 bases and J dropped 3; count of bases not matched to a gene: 7. The V gene's germline CDR1 is SGHNT and CDR2 YENEEA. Here the CDR3 reads CASSQLAGFYTGELFF. As DNA, the CDR3 is TGTGCCAGCAGCCAGCTAGCGGGATTTTACACCGGGGAGCTGTTTTTT.

The chain carries TRBV18 and TRBJ2-1; 9 nucleotides match TRBD2. Germline CDR1 is KGHSH and CDR2 is LQKENI. The junction had 10 bases not matched to a gene; V was cut back by 3 bases and J by 7 bases. The CDR3 extends over 16 amino acids. The CDR3 DNA reads as TGTGCCAGCTCACCGCGGGAAATAGCGGGAGTTAATGAGCAGTTCTTC. Its translation is CASSPREIAGVNEQFF.

The chain has TRBV9 and TRBJ1-1; D unresolved. The CDR3 totals 13 residues. Per the germline V gene, CDR1 is SGDLS and CDR2 is YYNGEE. Between the trimmed V and J ends, which lost 4 bases and 11 bases, there was a span of 18 bases. CDR3 sequence (DNA): TGTGCCAGCAGCCCGACGCCCTATGCAGACGCTTTCTTT. Translated, it gives CASSPTPYADAFF.

The rearrangement links TRBV14 to TRBJ1-6; tentatively, D is TRBD1 (6 bases). Germline CDR1 SGHDN, CDR2 FVKESK. Between the trimmed V and J ends, which lost 6 bases and 11 bases, there was a span of 11 bases. This CDR3 has 12 amino acids. CDR3: CASRGQWPPLHF. For the CDR3, the DNA is TGTGCCAGCAGAGGACAGTGGCCACCCCTCCACTTT.

This clonotype was found many times. This chain uses TRBV6-6 with TRBJ2-7; TRBD1 matches 8 bases. V dropped 6 bases and J dropped 3; count of bases not matched to a gene: 4. Germline CDR1 is MNHNY and CDR2 is SVGAGI (reference sequence). The CDR3 totals 13 residues. Written as DNA, the CDR3 is TGTGCCAGCAGCAGACAGGGGAACTACGAGCAGTACTTC. Protein sequence: CASSRQGNYEQYF.

This clonotype was seen repeatedly, ten times or more. The rearrangement uses TRBV7-9 and TRBJ2-6; 9 bases are shared with TRBD1. Germline CDR1 is SEHNR and CDR2 is FQNEAQ (reference sequence). The trim removed 3 bases at V and 0 bases at J, leaving 6 bases unmatched. The CDR3 consists of 18 residues. DNA for the CDR3: TGTGCCAGCAGCTTTCCGGACAGGGGAAGCTCTGGGGCCAACGTCCTGACTTTC. Protein product: CASSFPDRGSSGANVLTF.

This clonotype was detected only once. The rearrangement joins TRBV2 to TRBJ1-2; tentatively, D is TRBD1 (5 bases). There are 13 residues in the CDR3. Germline loops: CDR1 SNHLY, CDR2 FYNNEI. V shed 6 bases and J shed 4 bases, with 12 bases lying between them. CDR3 coding DNA: TGTGCCAGCAGGGGGCCCGTCTCCTATGGCTACACCTTC. This encodes CASRGPVSYGYTF.

This clonotype was observed a handful of times. The J gene is TRBJ2-2, the V gene TRBV6-6; 10 nucleotides agree with TRBD1. Germline assignment: CDR1 MNHNY and CDR2 SVGAGI (reference sequence). This CDR3 has 14 amino acids. The J segment lost 5 bases and the V segment lost 7 bases, leaving 4 bases of the junction unmatched. CDR3 loop: CASTGTGVTGELFF. In DNA form, the CDR3 reads TGTGCCAGCACCGGGACAGGGGTAACCGGGGAGCTGTTTTTT.

This chain links TRBV11-3 with TRBJ2-3; 11 positions match TRBD2. The germline V gene has CDR1 SGHNT and CDR2 YENEEA. CDR3 size: 16 residues. The J segment lost 1 base and the V segment lost 4 bases, leaving 4 bases of the junction unmatched. The CDR3 coding sequence is TGTGCCAGCAGCTCACTAGCGGGAGTGGGCACAGATACGCAGTATTTT. It specifies CASSSLAGVGTDTQYF.

CDR3 protein: CSANTDNSPLHF. The DNA of the CDR3 is TGCAGTGCTAACACGGATAATTCACCCCTCCACTTT. This sequence joins TRBV20-1 and TRBJ1-6; D gene ambiguous. The germline CDR1 and CDR2 sequences are DFQATT and SNEGSKA (reference sequence). Trimming cost V 4 bases and J 5 bases, with 6 bases left between them. The CDR3 totals 12 residues.

The CDR3 sequence is CASNPGLASDTQYF. The CDR3 nucleotides read TGTGCCAGCAACCCGGGACTAGCGTCAGATACGCAGTATTTT. The chain is built from TRBV3-1 and TRBJ2-3, with TRBD2 matching 10 bases. The trim removed 7 bases at V and 4 bases at J, leaving 5 bases unmatched. CDR1 is LGHDT and CDR2 is YNNKEL in the germline V gene (reference sequence). This CDR3 has 14 amino acids.

The V call is TRBV5-5, the J call TRBJ2-7; D is unresolved. CDR3 size: 13 residues. CDR1 is SGHKS, CDR2 YYEKEE, per germline (reference sequence). V shed 3 bases and J shed 7 bases, with 14 bases lying between them. As DNA, the CDR3 is TGTGCCAGCAGCTGGGATCCGGGTTGGGAGCAGTACTTC. It codes for CASSWDPGWEQYF.

This clonotype was recorded many times. The chain combines TRBV7-2 with TRBJ1-5; 7 positions agree with TRBD1. Germline V gives CDR1 SGHTA, CDR2 FQGNSA. The CDR3 loop spans 13 amino acids. After removal of 5 bases from V and 7 bases from J, the junction contained 5 bases not matched to a gene. The CDR3 region has the DNA TGTGCCAGCAGCGTAAGGGGGCAGCAGCCCCAGCATTTT. Translation: CASSVRGQQPQHF.

The J gene is TRBJ1-2, the V gene TRBV24-1; TRBD1 might be the D (5 bases). V dropped 5 bases and J dropped 4 bases, with 13 bases sitting between them. Germline loops: CDR1 KGHDR, CDR2 SFDVKD. The CDR3 covers 14 residues. The CDR3 protein is CATSARDRSYGYTF. As DNA, the CDR3 is TGTGCCACCAGTGCCCGGGACCGAAGCTATGGCTACACCTTC.

This chain connects TRBV11-2 to TRBJ2-5, with 8 bases aligning to TRBD2. The junction had 7 bases not matched to a gene; V was cut back by 0 bases and J by 4 bases. This CDR3 is built from 16 residues. From germline, CDR1 is SGHAT and CDR2 FQNNGV. The CDR3 DNA is TGTGCCAGCAGCTTAGAGGGGGTAGCGGGAAGAGAGACCCAGTACTTC. Amino acids: CASSLEGVAGRETQYF.

This chain uses TRBV29-1 with TRBJ2-3, with TRBD2 matching 13 bases. Germline V gene sequence: CDR1 SQVTM, CDR2 ANQGSEA. V shed 6 bases and J 3 bases; nucleotides not matched to a gene: 12. The CDR3 loop spans 17 amino acids. The CDR3 spells CSVMVGLLAGGTDTQYF. In DNA, the CDR3 is TGCAGCGTGATGGTGGGGCTACTAGCGGGAGGGACAGATACGCAGTATTTT.

In the case of this clonotype: Germline and junction disagree at one end, which may indicate a read error. The chain employs TRBV2 and TRBJ2-7, with 8 bases matching TRBD1. CDR3 length: 14 amino acids. Germline CDR1 reads SNHLY; CDR2 reads FYNNEI. In nucleotides, the CDR3 is TGTGCCACCAGTAAAGGACAGGGCTCCTACGAGCAGTACTTC. Amino acid sequence: CATSKGQGSYEQYF. Based on the CDR3 plus reference TRBV2 and TRBJ2-7, the full variable domain is EPEVTQTPSHQVTQMGQEVILRCVPISNHLYFYWYRQILGQKVEFLVSFYNNEISEKSEIFDDQFSVERPDGSNFTLKIRSTKLEDSAMYFCATSKGQGSYEQYFGPGTRLTVT.

The chain uses TRBV7-2 and TRBJ2-2, with D perhaps matching TRBD1 or TRBD2 (5 bases each). The CDR3 is 16 amino acids. Deletions cut 5 bases from V and 0 bases from J, with 13 bases between. The germline gives CDR1 SGHTA, CDR2 FQGNSA. The CDR3: CASSVTGTANTGELFF. In DNA, the CDR3 is TGTGCCAGCAGCGTTACTGGGACGGCGAACACCGGGGAGCTGTTTTTT. The full variable domain, in which reference TRBV7-2 and TRBJ2-2 provide the parts outside the CDR3, is GAGVSQSPSNKVTEKGKDVELRCDPISGHTALYWYRQSLGQGLEFLIYFQGNSAPDKSGLPSDRFSAERTGGSVSTLTIQRTQQEDSAVYLCASSVTGTANTGELFFGEGSRLTVL.

The gene calls are TRBV30 and TRBJ1-1, with D possibly being TRBD1 (5 bases). The CDR3 is 17 residues long. Trimming removed 2 bases at V and 11 bases at J, with 30 bases between. Germline V CDR1 and CDR2: GTSNPN, SVGIG (reference sequence). CDR3 sequence: CAWSTKSGVPVRTLAFF. The CDR3 coding sequence is TGTGCCTGGAGTACGAAGTCGGGGGTTCCTGTCCGAACGTTGGCTTTCTTT. The whole variable domain, remainder taken from reference TRBV30 and TRBJ1-1, is SQTIHQWPATLVQPVGSPLSLECTVEGTSNPNLYWYRQAAGRGLQLLFYSVGIGQISSEVPQNLSASRPQDRQFILSSKKLLLSDSGFYLCAWSTKSGVPVRTLAFFGQGTRLTVV.